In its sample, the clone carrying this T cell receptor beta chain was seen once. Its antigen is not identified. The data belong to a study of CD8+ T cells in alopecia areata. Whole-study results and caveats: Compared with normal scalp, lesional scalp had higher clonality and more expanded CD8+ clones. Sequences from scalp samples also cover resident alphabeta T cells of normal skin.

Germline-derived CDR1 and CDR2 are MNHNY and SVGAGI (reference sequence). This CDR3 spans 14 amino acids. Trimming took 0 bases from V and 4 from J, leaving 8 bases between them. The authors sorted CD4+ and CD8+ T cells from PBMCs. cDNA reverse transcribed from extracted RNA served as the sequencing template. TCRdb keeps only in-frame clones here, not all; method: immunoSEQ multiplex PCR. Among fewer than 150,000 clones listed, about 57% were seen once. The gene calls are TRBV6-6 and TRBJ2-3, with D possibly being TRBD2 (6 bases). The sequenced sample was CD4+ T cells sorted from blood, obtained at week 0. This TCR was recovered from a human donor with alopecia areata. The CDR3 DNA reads TGTGCCAGCAGTTACTCAACGGGAGCAGATACGCAGTATTTT. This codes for CASSYSTGADTQYF.